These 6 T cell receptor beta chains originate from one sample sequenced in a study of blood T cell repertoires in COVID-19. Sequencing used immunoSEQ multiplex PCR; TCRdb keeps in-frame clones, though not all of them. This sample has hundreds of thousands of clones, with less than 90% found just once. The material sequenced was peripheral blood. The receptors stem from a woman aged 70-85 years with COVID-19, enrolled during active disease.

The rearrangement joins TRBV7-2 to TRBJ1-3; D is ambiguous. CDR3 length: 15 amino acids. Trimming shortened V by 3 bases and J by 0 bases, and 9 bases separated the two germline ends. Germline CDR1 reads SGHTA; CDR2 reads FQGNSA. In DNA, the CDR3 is TGTGCCAGCAGCTTTAACACAAACTCTGGAAACACCATATATTTT. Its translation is CASSFNTNSGNTIYF.

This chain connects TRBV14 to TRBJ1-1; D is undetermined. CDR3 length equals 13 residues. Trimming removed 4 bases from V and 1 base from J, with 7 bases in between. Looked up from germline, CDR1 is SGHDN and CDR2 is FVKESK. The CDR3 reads CASSRHRNTEAFF. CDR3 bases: TGTGCCAGCAGCCGACACAGGAACACTGAAGCTTTCTTT.

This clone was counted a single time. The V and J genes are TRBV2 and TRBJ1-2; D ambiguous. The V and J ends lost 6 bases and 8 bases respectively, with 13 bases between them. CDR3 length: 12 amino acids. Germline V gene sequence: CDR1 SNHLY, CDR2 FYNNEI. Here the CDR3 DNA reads TGTGCCAGCAGGGCTCGTTTCGGGGGCTACACCTTC. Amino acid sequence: CASRARFGGYTF.

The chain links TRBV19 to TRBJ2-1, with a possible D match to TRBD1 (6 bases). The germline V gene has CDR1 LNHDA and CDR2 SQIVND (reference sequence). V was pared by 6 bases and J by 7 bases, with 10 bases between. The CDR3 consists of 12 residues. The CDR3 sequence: CASSRTANEQFF. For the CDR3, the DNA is TGTGCCAGTAGCCGGACAGCTAATGAGCAGTTCTTC.

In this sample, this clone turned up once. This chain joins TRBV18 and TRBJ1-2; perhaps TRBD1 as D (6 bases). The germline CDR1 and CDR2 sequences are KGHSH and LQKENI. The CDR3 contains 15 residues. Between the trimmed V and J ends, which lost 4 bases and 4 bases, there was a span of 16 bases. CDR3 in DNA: TGTGCCAGCTCACAAAACAGGGTCTCGGGCTATGGCTACACCTTC. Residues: CASSQNRVSGYGYTF.

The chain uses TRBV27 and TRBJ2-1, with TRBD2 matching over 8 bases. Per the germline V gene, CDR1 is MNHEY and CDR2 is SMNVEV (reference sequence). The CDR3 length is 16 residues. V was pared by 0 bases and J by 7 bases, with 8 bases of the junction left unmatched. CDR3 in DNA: TGTGCCAGCAGTTTATCCGTCGGGGGGGGCTGGAATGAGCAGTTCTTC. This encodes CASSLSVGGGWNEQFF.